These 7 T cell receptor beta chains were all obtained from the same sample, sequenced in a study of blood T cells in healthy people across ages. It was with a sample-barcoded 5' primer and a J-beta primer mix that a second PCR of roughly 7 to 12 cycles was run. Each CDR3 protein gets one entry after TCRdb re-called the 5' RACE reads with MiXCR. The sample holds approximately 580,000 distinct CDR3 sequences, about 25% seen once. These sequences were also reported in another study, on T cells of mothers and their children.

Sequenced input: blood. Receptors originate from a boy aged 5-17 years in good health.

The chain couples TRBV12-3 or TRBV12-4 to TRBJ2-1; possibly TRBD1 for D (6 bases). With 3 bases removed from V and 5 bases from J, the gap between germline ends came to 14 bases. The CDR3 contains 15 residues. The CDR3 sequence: CASSFRGPGDNEQFF. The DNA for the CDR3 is TGTGCCAGCAGTTTCAGGGGCCCCGGGGACAATGAGCAGTTCTTC.

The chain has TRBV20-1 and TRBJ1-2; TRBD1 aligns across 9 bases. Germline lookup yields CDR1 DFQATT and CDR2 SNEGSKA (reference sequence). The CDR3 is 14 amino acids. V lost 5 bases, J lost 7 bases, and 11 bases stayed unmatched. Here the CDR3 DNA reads TGCAGTGCTGTTAGGACAGGGGATAATCTTGGCTACACCTTC. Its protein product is CSAVRTGDNLGYTF.

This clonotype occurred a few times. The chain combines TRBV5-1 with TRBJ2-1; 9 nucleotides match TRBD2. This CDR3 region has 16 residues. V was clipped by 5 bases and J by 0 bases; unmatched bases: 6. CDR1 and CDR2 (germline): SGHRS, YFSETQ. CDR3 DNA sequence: TGCGCCAGCAGGGCTAGCGGGGCTAGCTCCTACAATGAGCAGTTCTTC. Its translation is CASRASGASSYNEQFF.

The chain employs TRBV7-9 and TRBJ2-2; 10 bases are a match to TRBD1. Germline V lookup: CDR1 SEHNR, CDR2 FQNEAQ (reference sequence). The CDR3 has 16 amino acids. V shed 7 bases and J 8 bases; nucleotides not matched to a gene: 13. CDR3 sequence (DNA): TGTGCCAGCACCGAGGCCGGGACAGGGGCGTCGGGGGAGCTGTTTTTT. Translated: CASTEAGTGASGELFF.

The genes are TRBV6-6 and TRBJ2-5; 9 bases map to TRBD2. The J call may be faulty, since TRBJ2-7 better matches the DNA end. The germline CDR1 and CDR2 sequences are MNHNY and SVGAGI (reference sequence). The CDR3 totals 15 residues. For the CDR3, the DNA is TGTGCCAGCAGTTACGGGCGGGGGGGCGTCAACGAGCAGTACTTC. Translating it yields CASSYGRGGVNEQYF.

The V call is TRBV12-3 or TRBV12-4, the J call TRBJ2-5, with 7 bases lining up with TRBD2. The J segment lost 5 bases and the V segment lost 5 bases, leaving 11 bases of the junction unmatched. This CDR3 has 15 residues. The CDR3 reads CASSPWEGGRETQYF. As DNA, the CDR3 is TGTGCCAGCAGTCCCTGGGAGGGAGGTAGGGAGACCCAGTACTTC.

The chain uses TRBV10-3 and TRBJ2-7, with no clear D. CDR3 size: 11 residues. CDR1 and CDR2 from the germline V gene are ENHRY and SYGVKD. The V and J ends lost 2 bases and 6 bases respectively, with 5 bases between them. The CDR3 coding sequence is TGTGCCATCAGTGAGCTCGGCGAGCAGTACTTC. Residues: CAISELGEQYF.